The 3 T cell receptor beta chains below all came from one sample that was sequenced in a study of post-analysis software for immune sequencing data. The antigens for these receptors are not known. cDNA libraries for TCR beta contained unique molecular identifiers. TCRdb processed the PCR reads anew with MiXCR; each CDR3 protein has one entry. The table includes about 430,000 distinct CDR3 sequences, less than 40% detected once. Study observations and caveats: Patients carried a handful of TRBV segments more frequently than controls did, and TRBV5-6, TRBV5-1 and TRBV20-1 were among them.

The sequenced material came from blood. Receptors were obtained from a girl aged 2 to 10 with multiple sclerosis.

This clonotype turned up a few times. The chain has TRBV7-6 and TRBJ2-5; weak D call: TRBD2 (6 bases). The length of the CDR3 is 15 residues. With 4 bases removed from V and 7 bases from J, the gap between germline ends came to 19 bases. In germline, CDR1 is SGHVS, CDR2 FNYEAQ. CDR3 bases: TGTGCCAGCAGCTCCGGGGTAGCGGCGTCTTCGACCCAGTACTTC. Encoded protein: CASSSGVAASSTQYF.

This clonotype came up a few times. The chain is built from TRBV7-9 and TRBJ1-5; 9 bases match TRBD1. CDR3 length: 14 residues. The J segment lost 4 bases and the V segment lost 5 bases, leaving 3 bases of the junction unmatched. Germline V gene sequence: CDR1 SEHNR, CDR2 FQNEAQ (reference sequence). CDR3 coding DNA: TGTGCCAGCAGCGCCGGGACAGGGAATCAGCCCCAGCATTTT. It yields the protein CASSAGTGNQPQHF.

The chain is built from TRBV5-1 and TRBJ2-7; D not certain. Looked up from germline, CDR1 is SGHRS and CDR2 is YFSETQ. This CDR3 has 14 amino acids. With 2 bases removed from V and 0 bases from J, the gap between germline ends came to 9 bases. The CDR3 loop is CASSFDTGSYEQYF. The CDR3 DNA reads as TGCGCCAGCAGCTTCGACACCGGCTCCTACGAGCAGTACTTC.